Listed below are T cell receptor beta chains from one sample, sequenced in a study of T cell changes during pregnancy in multiple sclerosis. Profiling relied on immunoSEQ multiplex PCR, and the TCRdb table lists in-frame clones only, not all of them. The profile covers 19,000 or so clones, with 88% appearing a single time and around an eighth taken by the ten largest. The sequencing here drew on CD8+ T cells from peripheral blood mononuclear cells, taken after pregnancy. Every receptor here comes from a female donor in good health, enrolled as a control in a pregnancy study. Each CDR3 is given with its conserved first and last residue. D genes are given only for firm matches. Rows give clone size only sometimes, using once, few, many, or a class for an expanded clone.

cdr3_length j_call d_call clone_size v_call cdr3_aa cdr3_nt
15 TRBJ1-3 NA NA TRBV7-9 CASSPRSVSGNTIYF TGTGCCAGCAGCCCACGGTCCGTATCCGGAAACACCATATATTTT
17 TRBJ1-4 TRBD1 NA TRBV27 CASRTGQGVGVNEKLFF TGTGCCAGCAGAACGGGACAGGGGGTGGGAGTTAATGAAAAACTGTTTTTT
13 TRBJ2-7 NA once TRBV13 CASSQGLVGEQYF TGTGCCAGCAGTCAAGGACTGGTAGGCGAGCAGTACTTC
18 TRBJ2-1 TRBD1 NA TRBV5-6 CASSNGQGMRTLANEQFF TGTGCCAGCAGTAACGGACAGGGAATGAGGACCCTGGCCAATGAGCAGTTCTTC
16 TRBJ2-2 NA once TRBV4-2 CASSQDQRTNTGELFF TGTGCCAGCAGCCAAGACCAGCGGACGAACACCGGGGAGCTGTTTTTT
13 TRBJ2-7 TRBD1 medium-sized TRBV5-6 CASSGTGGALQYF TGTGCCAGCAGCGGGACAGGGGGCGCACTACAGTACTTC
16 TRBJ2-7 NA NA TRBV2 CASSEGGTQSSYEQYF TGTGCCAGCAGTGAAGGTGGGACTCAAAGCTCCTACGAGCAGTACTTC
15 TRBJ1-4 NA NA TRBV28 CASSFGISTNEKLFF TGTGCCAGCAGTTTCGGGATCTCAACTAATGAAAAACTGTTTTTT
15 TRBJ2-1 NA NA TRBV9 CASSDPRERHNEQFF TGTGCCAGCAGCGACCCCCGAGAGCGCCACAATGAGCAGTTCTTC
13 TRBJ2-3 NA once TRBV6-4 CATAAGEADTQYF TGTGCCACCGCAGCGGGCGAGGCAGATACGCAGTATTTT
15 TRBJ1-5 NA NA TRBV4-2 CASSQEVQSNQPQHF TGTGCCAGCAGCCAAGAAGTGCAGAGCAATCAGCCCCAGCATTTT
15 TRBJ1-1 TRBD1 NA TRBV6-5 CASSYSTGINTEAFF TGTGCCAGCAGTTACTCGACAGGGATTAACACTGAAGCTTTCTTT
15 TRBJ2-7 TRBD1 NA TRBV5-6 CASSSGQVFPHEQYF TGTGCCAGCAGCTCAGGACAGGTCTTCCCTCACGAGCAGTACTTC
15 TRBJ2-1 TRBD2 NA TRBV5-1 CASSFRREGLYEQFF TGCGCCAGCAGCTTTCGGCGGGAGGGCCTGTATGAGCAGTTCTTC
12 TRBJ1-1 NA NA TRBV25-1 CASSGSGTEAFF TGTGCCAGCAGTGGGTCGGGCACTGAAGCTTTCTTT
16 TRBJ2-3 TRBD1 NA TRBV6-4 CASSDSTGQGSDTQYF TGTGCCAGCAGTGACTCGACGGGACAGGGATCAGATACGCAGTATTTT
14 TRBJ2-2 NA NA TRBV6-5 CASSYYRDTGELFF TGTGCCAGCAGTTACTATCGGGACACCGGGGAGCTGTTTTTT
14 TRBJ2-2 NA NA TRBV5-4 CASSFLGGAGELFF TGTGCCAGCAGCTTCTTAGGAGGGGCCGGGGAGCTGTTTTTT
15 TRBJ2-7 NA NA TRBV5-1 CASSFDERRGYEQYF TGCGCCAGCAGTTTTGACGAGCGCAGGGGCTACGAGCAGTACTTC
17 TRBJ2-7 TRBD2 NA TRBV7-9 CASTTTSGGENSYEQYF TGTGCCAGCACGACGACTAGCGGGGGGGAAAACTCCTACGAGCAGTACTTC
14 TRBJ2-1 NA NA TRBV2 CASSGITGSSGEFF TGTGCCAGCAGTGGAATTACAGGCTCTTCAGGGGAGTTCTTC
16 TRBJ1-4 TRBD1 NA TRBV5-3 CADLGDSPSTNEKLFF TGTGCCGACTTAGGGGACAGCCCCTCAACTAATGAAAAACTGTTTTTT
14 TRBJ1-5 TRBD1 medium-sized TRBV28 CASSLGQLNQPQHF TGTGCCAGCAGTCTGGGACAGCTCAATCAGCCCCAGCATTTT
15 TRBJ1-1 TRBD1 NA TRBV29-1 CSTETGRGAGTEAFF TGCAGCACTGAGACAGGGCGTGGTGCGGGCACTGAAGCTTTCTTT
15 TRBJ2-5 TRBD2 once TRBV29-1 CSVDGKTSGKETQYF TGCAGCGTTGACGGAAAGACTAGCGGGAAAGAGACCCAGTACTTC
17 TRBJ2-5 TRBD1 NA TRBV7-9 CASSPNPGQLSQETQYF TGTGCCAGCAGCCCGAACCCGGGACAGTTGTCACAAGAGACCCAGTACTTC
11 TRBJ2-1 NA NA TRBV13 CASSPRGEQFF TGTGCCAGCAGCCCAAGAGGTGAGCAGTTCTTC
14 TRBJ2-7 NA NA TRBV28 CASSLTGSSYEQYF TGTGCCAGCAGCCTGACGGGATCCTCCTACGAGCAGTACTTC
13 TRBJ1-3 NA NA TRBV6-5 CASSSGTLNTIYF TGTGCCAGCAGTTCCGGGACTTTAAACACCATATATTTT
14 TRBJ1-5 TRBD1 NA TRBV5-6 CASSLGSGGQPQHF TGTGCCAGCAGCTTAGGGTCAGGGGGGCAGCCCCAGCATTTT
14 TRBJ1-3 NA few TRBV30 CAWSVTTSGNTIYF TGTGCCTGGAGTGTAACAACCTCTGGAAACACCATATATTTT
15 TRBJ1-1 TRBD1 NA TRBV18 CASSQGTGGSPEAFF TGTGCCAGCTCACAAGGGACAGGTGGGTCCCCTGAAGCTTTCTTT
16 TRBJ2-5 NA NA TRBV5-4 CASSPTQGGGQETQYF TGTGCCAGCAGCCCGACACAGGGCGGGGGACAAGAGACCCAGTACTTC
17 TRBJ2-7 TRBD2 NA TRBV7-9 CASSSTSGGAGTYEQYF TGTGCCAGCAGCTCGACTAGCGGGGGGGCGGGAACCTACGAGCAGTACTTC
15 TRBJ1-5 TRBD1 NA TRBV5-8 CASSFSGQAGQPQHF TGTGCCAGCAGCTTCTCCGGACAGGCGGGTCAGCCCCAGCATTTT
16 TRBJ1-1 NA NA TRBV5-1 CASSLEGGWVNTEAFF TGCGCCAGCAGCTTGGAAGGGGGATGGGTGAACACTGAAGCTTTCTTT
14 TRBJ1-1 NA NA TRBV2 CASSLSGGATEAFF TGTGCCAGCAGTCTTTCGGGGGGAGCCACTGAAGCTTTCTTT
16 TRBJ2-1 TRBD2 NA TRBV6-4 CASSESSSGGADEQFF TGTGCCAGCAGTGAGTCCTCTAGCGGGGGGGCCGATGAGCAGTTCTTC
16 TRBJ1-1 TRBD1 NA TRBV5-1 CASSSRQGGMNTEAFF TGCGCCAGCAGCTCAAGACAGGGGGGCATGAACACTGAAGCTTTCTTT
15 TRBJ1-6 TRBD1 NA TRBV4-2 CASSQDETGGSPLHF TGTGCCAGCAGCCAGGACGAAACAGGGGGTTCACCCCTCCACTTT
20 TRBJ1-5 TRBD1 NA TRBV6-1 CASSDSTGTGKALSNQPQHF TGTGCCAGCAGTGATTCAACCGGGACAGGGAAAGCTCTTAGCAATCAGCCCCAGCATTTT
15 TRBJ2-2 TRBD1 once TRBV15 CATSSRTGNAGELFF TGTGCCACCAGCAGCCGGACAGGGAACGCCGGGGAGCTGTTTTTT
19 TRBJ1-2 NA NA TRBV6-1 CASSDDPISQGLTWYGYTF TGTGCCAGCAGTGATGACCCAATCTCACAGGGTCTCACGTGGTATGGCTACACCTTC
16 TRBJ1-1 TRBD1 NA TRBV6-1 CASSENEGQGSTEAFF TGTGCCAGCAGTGAAAACGAGGGACAGGGGAGCACTGAAGCTTTCTTT
14 TRBJ2-5 TRBD2 NA TRBV29-1 CSVAGGGSGETQYF TGCAGCGTTGCGGGGGGAGGGTCCGGGGAGACCCAGTACTTC
14 TRBJ2-3 TRBD1 once TRBV19 CASSDRGQGDTQYF TGTGCCAGCAGCGACAGGGGACAAGGGGATACGCAGTATTTT